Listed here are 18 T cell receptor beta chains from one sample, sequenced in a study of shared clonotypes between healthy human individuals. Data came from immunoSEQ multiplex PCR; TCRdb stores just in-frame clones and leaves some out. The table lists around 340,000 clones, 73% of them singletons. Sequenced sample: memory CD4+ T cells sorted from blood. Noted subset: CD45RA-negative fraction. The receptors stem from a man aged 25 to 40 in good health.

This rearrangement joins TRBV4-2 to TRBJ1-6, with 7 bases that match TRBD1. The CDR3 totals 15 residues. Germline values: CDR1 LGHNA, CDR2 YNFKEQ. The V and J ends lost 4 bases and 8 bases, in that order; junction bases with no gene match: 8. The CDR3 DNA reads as TGTGCCAGCAGCCGGTCGGGACAGCCCGATTCACCCCTCCACTTT. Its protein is CASSRSGQPDSPLHF.

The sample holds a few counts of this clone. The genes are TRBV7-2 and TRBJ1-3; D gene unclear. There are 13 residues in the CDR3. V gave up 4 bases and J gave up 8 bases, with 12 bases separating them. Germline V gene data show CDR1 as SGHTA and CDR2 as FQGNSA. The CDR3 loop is CASSSLDGDTIYF. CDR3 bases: TGTGCCAGCAGCTCCCTGGATGGGGACACCATATATTTT. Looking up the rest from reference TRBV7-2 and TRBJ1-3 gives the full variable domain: GAGVSQSPSNKVTEKGKDVELRCDPISGHTALYWYRQSLGQGLEFLIYFQGNSAPDKSGLPSDRFSAERTGGSVSTLTIQRTQQEDSAVYLCASSSLDGDTIYFGEGSWLTVV.

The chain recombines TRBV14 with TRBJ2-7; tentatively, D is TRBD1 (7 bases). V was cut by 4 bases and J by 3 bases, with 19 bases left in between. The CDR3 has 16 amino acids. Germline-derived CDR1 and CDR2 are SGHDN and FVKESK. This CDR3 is CASSRGSSGGGYEQYF. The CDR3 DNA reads TGTGCCAGCAGCCGGGGGTCGTCAGGGGGAGGCTACGAGCAGTACTTC.

The CDR3 sequence: CASSLLYGTGTEYNEQFF. The CDR3 DNA follows: TGTGCCAGCAGTTTATTGTATGGAACCGGGACTGAATACAATGAGCAGTTCTTC. The chain uses TRBV27 and TRBJ2-1; a possible D gene is TRBD2 (6 bases). CDR1 MNHEY and CDR2 SMNVEV come from the germline V gene (reference sequence). The CDR3 has 18 residues. V was shortened by 1 base and J by 4 bases, with 20 bases between the two germline ends.

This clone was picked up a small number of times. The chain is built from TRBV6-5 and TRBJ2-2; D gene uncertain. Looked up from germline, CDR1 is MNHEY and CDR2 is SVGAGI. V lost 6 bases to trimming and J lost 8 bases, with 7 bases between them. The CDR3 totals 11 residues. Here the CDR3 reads CASRARGELFF. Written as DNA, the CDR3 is TGTGCCAGCAGAGCGAGGGGGGAGCTGTTTTTT.

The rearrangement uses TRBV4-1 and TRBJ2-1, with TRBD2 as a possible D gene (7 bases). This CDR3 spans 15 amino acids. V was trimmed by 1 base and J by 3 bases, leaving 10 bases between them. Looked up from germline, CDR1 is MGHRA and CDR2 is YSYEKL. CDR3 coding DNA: TGCGCCAGCAGCCAAGGGGGGGGGCTCTACAATGAGCAGTTCTTC. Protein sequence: CASSQGGGLYNEQFF.

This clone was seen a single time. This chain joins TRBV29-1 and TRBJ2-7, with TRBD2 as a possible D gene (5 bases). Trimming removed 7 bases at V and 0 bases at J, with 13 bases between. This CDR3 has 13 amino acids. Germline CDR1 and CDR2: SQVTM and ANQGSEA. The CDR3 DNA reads TGCAGCGCCCTCCAGGACTCCTCCTACGAGCAGTACTTC. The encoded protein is CSALQDSSYEQYF.

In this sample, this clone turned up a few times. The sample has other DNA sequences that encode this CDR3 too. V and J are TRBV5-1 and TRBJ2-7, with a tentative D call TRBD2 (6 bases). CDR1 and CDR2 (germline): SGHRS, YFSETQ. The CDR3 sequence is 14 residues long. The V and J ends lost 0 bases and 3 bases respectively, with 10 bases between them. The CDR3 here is CASSLAVGGYEQYF. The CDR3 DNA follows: TGCGCCAGCAGCTTGGCCGTCGGGGGCTACGAGCAGTACTTC.

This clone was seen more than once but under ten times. For the CDR3, the DNA is TGTGCCAGCAGCTTCAGCGGGAGTCTTATCGAGCAGTACTTC. Encoded protein: CASSFSGSLIEQYF. The rearrangement joins TRBV7-2 to TRBJ2-7; 8 bases agree with TRBD2. CDR3 size: 14 residues. V shed 3 bases, J shed 6 bases, and the junction held 7 bases outside the gene matches. The germline V gene encodes CDR1 SGHTA and CDR2 FQGNSA.

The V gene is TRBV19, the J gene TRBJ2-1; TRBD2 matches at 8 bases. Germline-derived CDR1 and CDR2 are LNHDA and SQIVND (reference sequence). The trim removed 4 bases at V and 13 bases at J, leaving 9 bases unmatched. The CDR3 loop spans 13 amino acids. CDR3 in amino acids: CASSTKLAATQFF. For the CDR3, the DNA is TGTGCCAGTAGTACCAAACTAGCGGCCACCCAGTTCTTC.

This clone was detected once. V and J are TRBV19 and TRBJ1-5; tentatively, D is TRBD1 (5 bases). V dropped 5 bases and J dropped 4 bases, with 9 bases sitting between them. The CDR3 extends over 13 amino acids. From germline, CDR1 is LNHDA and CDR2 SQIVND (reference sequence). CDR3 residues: CASSRAGNQPQHF. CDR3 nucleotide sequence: TGTGCCAGTAGTCGGGCAGGGAATCAGCCCCAGCATTTT. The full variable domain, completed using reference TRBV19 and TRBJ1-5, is DGGITQSPKYLFRKEGQNVTLSCEQNLNHDAMYWYRQDPGQGLRLIYYSQIVNDFQKGDIAEGYSVSREKKESFPLTVTSAQKNPTAFYLCASSRAGNQPQHFGDGTRLSIL.

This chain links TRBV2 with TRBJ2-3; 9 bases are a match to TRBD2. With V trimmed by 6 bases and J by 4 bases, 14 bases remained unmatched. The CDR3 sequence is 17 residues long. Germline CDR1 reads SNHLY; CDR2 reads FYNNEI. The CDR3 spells CASRDRSSSGIPDTQYF. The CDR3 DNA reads TGTGCCAGCAGAGACCGATCCTCTAGCGGGATCCCAGATACGCAGTATTTT.

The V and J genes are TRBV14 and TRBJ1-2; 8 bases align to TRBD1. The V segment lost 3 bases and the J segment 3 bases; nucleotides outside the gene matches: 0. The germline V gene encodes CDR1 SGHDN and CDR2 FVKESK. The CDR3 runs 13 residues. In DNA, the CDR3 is TGTGCCAGCAGCCAGGACAGGGACTATGGCTACACCTTC. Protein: CASSQDRDYGYTF. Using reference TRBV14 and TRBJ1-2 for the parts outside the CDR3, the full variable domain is EAGVTQFPSHSVIEKGQTVTLRCDPISGHDNLYWYRRVMGKEIKFLLHFVKESKQDESGMPNNRFLAERTGGTYSTLKVQPAELEDSGVYFCASSQDRDYGYTFGSGTRLTVV.

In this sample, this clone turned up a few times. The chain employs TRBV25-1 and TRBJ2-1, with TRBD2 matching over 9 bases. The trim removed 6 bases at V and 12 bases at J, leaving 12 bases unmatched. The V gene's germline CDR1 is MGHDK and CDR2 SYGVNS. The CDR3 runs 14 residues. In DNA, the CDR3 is TGTGCCAGCAGCAGTAGCGGGAGAGGAGGACGGCAGTTCTTC. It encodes CASSSSGRGGRQFF.

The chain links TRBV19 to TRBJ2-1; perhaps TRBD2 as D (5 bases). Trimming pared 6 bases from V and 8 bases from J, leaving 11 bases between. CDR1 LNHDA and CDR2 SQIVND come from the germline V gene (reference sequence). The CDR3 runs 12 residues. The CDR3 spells CASRPSGDEQFF. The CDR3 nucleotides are TGTGCCAGTAGGCCTTCCGGGGATGAGCAGTTCTTC.

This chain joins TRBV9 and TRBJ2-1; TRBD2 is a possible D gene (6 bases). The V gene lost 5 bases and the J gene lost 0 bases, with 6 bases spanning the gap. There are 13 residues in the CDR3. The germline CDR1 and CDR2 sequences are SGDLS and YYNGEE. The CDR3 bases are TGTGCCAGCAGGACTAGCTCCTACAATGAGCAGTTCTTC. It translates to CASRTSSYNEQFF.

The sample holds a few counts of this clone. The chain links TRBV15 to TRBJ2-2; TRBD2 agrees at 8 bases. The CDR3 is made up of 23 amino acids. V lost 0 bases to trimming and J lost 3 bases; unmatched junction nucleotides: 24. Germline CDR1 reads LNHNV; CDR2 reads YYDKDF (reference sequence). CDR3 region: CATSREMALGLGSFLTDTGELFF. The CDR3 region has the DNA TGTGCCACCAGCAGAGAAATGGCTTTGGGACTAGGGTCGTTCCTAACGGACACCGGGGAGCTGTTTTTT.

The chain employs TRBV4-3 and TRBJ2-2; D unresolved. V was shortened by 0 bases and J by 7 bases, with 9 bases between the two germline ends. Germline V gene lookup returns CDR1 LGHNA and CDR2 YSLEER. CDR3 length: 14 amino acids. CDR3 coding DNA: TGCGCCAGCAGCCAAGATAATCAGATCGGGGAGCTGTTTTTT. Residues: CASSQDNQIGELFF.